The rows below give T cell receptor beta chains drawn from one sample of a study of shared clonotypes between healthy human individuals. The method was immunoSEQ multiplex PCR; TCRdb's version includes in-frame clones alone and lacks a portion of them. This table has around 1.5 million clones, around 98% appearing once. Input material: naive CD4+ T cells sorted from blood. The receptors originated from a man younger than 40 in good health. Both conserved end residues are trimmed from each CDR3. D genes are given only for firm matches. Not all rows give a size; the values are once, few, many and, for expanded clones, a class.

>10|-|-|TRBV18
ASSPAGDTQY
>13|TRBD1|-|TRBV4-3
ASSPSLGRQGEQY
>12|-|-|TRBV7-9
ASSPDRISRKLF
>13|TRBD1|-|TRBV28
ASTLAGTGYVEQY
>18|TRBD2|-|TRBV7-8
ASSLDGLAGGLSNTGELF
>10|TRBD1|once|TRBV2
ASGRDSGELF
>12|TRBD1|-|TRBV5-4
ASSLTGATDTQY
>12|-|-|TRBV18
ASSPKGRQETQY
>14|TRBD1|-|TRBV2
ASSPEGAIYWSTQY
>9|-|-|TRBV29-1
SVLGRDGYT
>12|-|-|TRBV7-2
ASSFQFSGTEAF
>13|-|once|TRBV25-1
ASSDSRRGTYEQY
>18|TRBD1|-|TRBV10-3
AISTRLTTGGLTPENEQF
>12|TRBD1|-|TRBV28
ASSSGTGLGEQF
>11|TRBD1|-|TRBV2
ASRGQGKGGYT
>16|TRBD2|-|TRBV2
ASSRTSGTLVLPDTQY
>15|TRBD2|-|TRBV7-3
ASSLQGLAEDTGELF